Below, 16 T cell receptor beta chains from the same sample are listed, as sequenced in a study of T cell responses to AZD1222 COVID-19 vaccine. Libraries were prepared by immunoSEQ multiplex PCR; TCRdb keeps only in-frame clonotypes and omits some of them. The sample shows 200,000 to 250,000 clones, around 93% of them seen only once. The sample in question was peripheral blood, obtained on day 0 of MenACWY control vaccination. The receptors come from an adult in good health.

The rearrangement uses TRBV15 and TRBJ1-1; weak D call: TRBD1 (6 bases). This CDR3 is 14 amino acids long. V dropped 1 base and J dropped 2 bases, with 8 bases sitting between them. Germline V gene data show CDR1 as LNHNV and CDR2 as YYDKDF (reference sequence). The CDR3 here is CATSRGTANTEAFF. The CDR3 DNA is TGTGCCACCAGCAGAGGGACAGCTAACACTGAAGCTTTCTTT.

This clone was counted once. This sequence joins TRBV11-1 and TRBJ1-2, with D tentatively TRBD1 (6 bases). There are 14 residues in the CDR3. Germline lookup yields CDR1 SGHAT and CDR2 FQDESV (reference sequence). The germline V and J ends were trimmed by 4 bases and 6 bases, with 15 bases remaining between them. CDR3 region: CASSSNRDIHGYTF. In DNA, the CDR3 is TGTGCCAGCAGCTCTAACAGGGATATCCATGGCTACACCTTC.

The chain carries TRBV12-3 or TRBV12-4 and TRBJ1-5; D is undetermined. The CDR3 is made up of 12 amino acids. With 3 bases removed from V and 6 bases from J, the gap between germline ends came to 6 bases. The DNA of the CDR3 is TGTGCCAGCAGTTTCGGTATTCAGCCCCAGCATTTT. Encoded protein: CASSFGIQPQHF.

The chain employs TRBV9 and TRBJ2-1; D assignment may be TRBD1 or TRBD2 (7 bases each). V was trimmed by 7 bases and J by 2 bases, leaving 16 bases between them. The CDR3 extends over 15 amino acids. Looked up from germline, CDR1 is SGDLS and CDR2 is YYNGEE. The CDR3 is CASSPQGGAYNEQFF. Here the CDR3 DNA reads TGTGCCAGCTCCCCTCAGGGGGGGGCCTACAATGAGCAGTTCTTC.

The rearrangement links TRBV19 to TRBJ1-2, with TRBD1 as a possible D gene (5 bases). Germline V gene lookup returns CDR1 LNHDA and CDR2 SQIVND (reference sequence). V was shortened by 3 bases and J by 7 bases, with 9 bases between the two germline ends. The CDR3 extends over 12 amino acids. The CDR3, as DNA: TGTGCCAGTAGTATGGGGGTGTCTGGCTACACCTTC. This translates into CASSMGVSGYTF.

The chain recombines TRBV4-2 with TRBJ2-1; D could derive from TRBD1 or TRBD2 (5 bases each). The germline V gene encodes CDR1 LGHNA and CDR2 YNFKEQ. V was shortened by 5 bases and J by 0 bases, with 11 bases between the two germline ends. The CDR3 spans 15 residues. The CDR3 region has the DNA TGTGCCAGCAGCTCGGGGCCAGCCTCCTACAATGAGCAGTTCTTC. It translates to CASSSGPASYNEQFF.

The table lists this clone with a few counts. The chain recombines TRBV5-1 with TRBJ1-3; D gene unclear. The CDR3 sequence is 15 residues long. Germline loops: CDR1 SGHRS, CDR2 YFSETQ. Trimming cost V 0 bases and J 4 bases, with 11 bases left between them. This CDR3 reads CASSLETVPGNTIYF. The DNA of the CDR3 is TGCGCCAGCAGCTTGGAGACCGTTCCGGGAAACACCATATATTTT.

The J gene is TRBJ1-1, the V gene TRBV29-1; the D gene is possibly TRBD1 (5 bases). Germline assignment: CDR1 SQVTM and CDR2 ANQGSEA. The CDR3 sequence is 10 residues long. The germline V and J ends were trimmed by 3 bases and 8 bases, with 7 bases remaining between them. The CDR3 DNA reads TGCAGCGTTGACGAGGGGGAAGCTTTCTTT. Translation: CSVDEGEAFF.

The chain has TRBV11-2 and TRBJ1-6; 8 nucleotides line up with TRBD1. The CDR3 totals 14 residues. CDR1 is SGHAT and CDR2 is FQNNGV in the germline V gene. The V segment lost 5 bases and the J segment 6 bases; nucleotides outside the gene matches: 3. This CDR3 is CASSRGQANSPLHF. CDR3 nucleotides: TGTGCCAGCAGCCGGGGACAGGCTAATTCACCCCTCCACTTT.

The J gene is TRBJ1-2, the V gene TRBV6-2 or TRBV6-3, with D hard to call. CDR3 size: 13 residues. Per germline, CDR1 MNHEY and CDR2 SVGEGT. V was shortened by 2 bases and J by 4 bases, with 8 bases between the two germline ends. The DNA of the CDR3 is TGTGCCAGCAGTTACGATGAACTCTATGGCTACACCTTC. This codes for CASSYDELYGYTF.

Concerning this clone itself: In the same sample, other DNA sequences code for this CDR3. The chain carries TRBV28 and TRBJ1-3; no reliable D call. The ends were cut back, 3 bases at V and 0 bases at J, with 9 bases in the middle. Germline V gene data show CDR1 as MDHEN and CDR2 as SYDVKM. This CDR3 has 15 amino acids. The chain's CDR3 is CASSFGGSSGNTIYF. Written as DNA, the CDR3 is TGTGCCAGCAGTTTCGGCGGAAGCTCTGGAAACACCATATATTTT.

A few counts support this clone. The CDR3: CASSSALGSSPLHF. DNA for the CDR3: TGTGCCAGCAGCTCAGCCCTAGGGAGTTCACCCCTCCACTTT. The chain combines TRBV11-1 with TRBJ1-6; no clear D. V was shortened by 4 bases and J by 9 bases, with 13 bases between the two germline ends. The V gene's germline CDR1 is SGHAT and CDR2 FQDESV (reference sequence). The CDR3 extends over 14 amino acids.

V usage is TRBV7-2 and J usage is TRBJ2-2, with a possible D match to TRBD1 (5 bases). The CDR3 is made up of 16 amino acids. Trimming cost V 5 bases and J 4 bases, with 17 bases left between them. The germline V gene has CDR1 SGHTA and CDR2 FQGNSA. Here the CDR3 DNA reads TGTGCCAGCAGCGGATTCCAGGGAAGAAGCACCGGGGAGCTGTTTTTT. Amino acids: CASSGFQGRSTGELFF.

This clone was recorded a few times. J is TRBJ1-4 and V is TRBV28; no clear D gene. Trimming cost V 6 bases and J 1 base, with 15 bases left between them. The CDR3 is 16 residues long. Germline CDR1 reads MDHEN; CDR2 reads SYDVKM. CDR3: CASSSPGRGTNEKLFF. Here the CDR3 DNA reads TGTGCCAGCAGCTCCCCCGGCCGGGGAACTAATGAAAAACTGTTTTTT.

The chain is built from TRBV6-5 and TRBJ1-2; TRBD1 matches at 9 bases. Germline values: CDR1 MNHEY, CDR2 SVGAGI. This CDR3 spans 15 amino acids. Losses at the gene ends were 6 bases for V and 4 bases for J; bases not matched to a gene: 9. The CDR3 nucleotides are TGTGCCAGCAGCCCCGGGGGGACAGGGAGCTATGGCTACACCTTC. Translated: CASSPGGTGSYGYTF.

With regard to this clone: The sample holds other DNA sequences that translate to the same CDR3. The chain employs TRBV18 and TRBJ1-5; D is unclear. The CDR3 length is 13 residues. The germline CDR1 and CDR2 sequences are KGHSH and LQKENI. Trimming stripped 2 bases from V and 4 bases from J, with 6 bases between. CDR3 sequence: CASSPGGNQPQHF. The CDR3 DNA sequence: TGTGCCAGCTCACCAGGCGGAAATCAGCCCCAGCATTTT.